What follows is one T cell receptor beta chain and its context. Per the germline V gene, CDR1 is MNHEY and CDR2 is SMNVEV (reference sequence). V lost 6 bases to trimming and J lost 3 bases, with 14 bases between them. The length of the CDR3 is 14 residues. The sample is drawn from a study of patients and donors after allogeneic stem cell transplantation. TCRdb reanalysed the RT-PCR reads using MiXCR and keeps one entry per CDR3 protein. The table records approximately 200,000 distinct CDR3 sequences, around two fifths of them present only once. Source material: blood, either unsorted or a sorted T cell fraction (not recorded which). The V gene is TRBV27, the J gene TRBJ1-1; weak D call: TRBD1 (6 bases). The receptor comes from a human donor who was either an allogeneic HSCT recipient or a stem cell or donor lymphocyte infusion donor (not recorded which). It is not recorded whose cells these are; they may come from a transplant donor. As DNA, the CDR3 is TGTGCCAGCAGCCGGACCGGGACATACACTGAAGCTTTCTTT. Residues: CASSRTGTYTEAFF.